The 10 T cell receptor beta chains listed next were all sequenced from one sample in a study of cytomegalovirus exposure and HLA in healthy donors. Assay used: immunoSEQ multiplex PCR; TCRdb lists only in-frame clones, some missing. The repertoire consists of about 110,000 clones, with approximately 87% occurring once and the leading ten covering over 1.1%. Material for sequencing was PBMCs. The receptors stem from a woman aged 30 to 39 in good health and CMV-seropositive.

V and J are TRBV11-2 and TRBJ2-1; weak D call: TRBD2 (5 bases). Per germline, CDR1 SGHAT and CDR2 FQNNGV. Trimming took 5 bases from V and 8 from J, leaving 10 bases between them. CDR3 size: 12 residues. CDR3 in amino acids: CASSQLAYEQFF. The CDR3 bases are TGTGCCAGCAGCCAATTAGCGTATGAGCAGTTCTTC.

This sequence joins TRBV5-6 and TRBJ1-3; D is possibly TRBD1 (5 bases). Germline V gene sequence: CDR1 SGHDT, CDR2 YYEEEE. V lost 5 bases to trimming and J lost 4 bases, with 7 bases between them. The CDR3 covers 12 residues. CDR3 in amino acids: CASRAGGNTIYF. The DNA for the CDR3 is TGTGCCAGCAGGGCAGGGGGAAACACCATATATTTT.

This chain joins TRBV6-5 and TRBJ1-1; tentatively, D is TRBD1 (6 bases). With 8 bases removed from V and 6 bases from J, the gap between germline ends came to 13 bases. The germline gives CDR1 MNHEY, CDR2 SVGAGI. There are 12 residues in the CDR3. CDR3 nucleotides: TGTGCCAGCGGGTACAGGGCCGCTGAAGCTTTCTTT. This sequence encodes CASGYRAAEAFF.

The chain joins TRBV5-1 to TRBJ2-1; the match to TRBD2 covers 11 bases. Trimming took 0 bases from V and 4 from J; bases not matched to a gene: 3. Germline assignment: CDR1 SGHRS and CDR2 YFSETQ. This CDR3 contains 16 residues. CDR3 sequence reads: CASSLALAGGYNEQFF. The CDR3 bases are TGCGCCAGCAGCTTGGCCCTAGCGGGAGGATACAATGAGCAGTTCTTC. The entire variable domain, with the rest obtained from reference TRBV5-1 and TRBJ2-1, is as follows: KAGVTQTPRYLIKTRGQQVTLSCSPISGHRSVSWYQQTPGQGLQFLFEYFSETQRNKGNFPGRFSGRQFSNSRSEMNVSTLELGDSALYLCASSLALAGGYNEQFFGPGTRLTVL.

The rearrangement links TRBV7-9 to TRBJ2-1; 8 positions match TRBD2. The CDR3 length is 14 residues. With 7 bases clipped from V and 4 bases from J, the junction kept 6 bases outside the gene matches. The V gene's germline CDR1 is SEHNR and CDR2 FQNEAQ (reference sequence). The CDR3 protein is CASTTREGYNEQFF. Written as DNA, the CDR3 is TGTGCCAGCACGACACGGGAGGGTTACAATGAGCAGTTCTTC.

The V gene is TRBV7-5, the J gene TRBJ2-7; the table calls TRBD2, which could not be checked here. TRBV7-5 is noted as a pseudogene. The CDR3 contains 14 residues. The CDR3, as DNA: TGTGTCAGAAGCCTAAGAGGGCGCGATTACGAGCAGTACTTC. Encoded protein: CVRSLRGRDYEQYF.

Here the CDR3 DNA reads TGTGCCAGCAGCCAGAGCGGGAGGCCGCCCTACGAGCAGTACTTC. This gives the protein CASSQSGRPPYEQYF. V is TRBV14 and J is TRBJ2-7; TRBD2 agrees at 9 bases. V lost 3 bases and J lost 2; bases outside the gene matches: 5. This CDR3 comprises 15 residues. The germline gives CDR1 SGHDN, CDR2 FVKESK. The complete variable domain, with remaining parts taken from reference TRBV14 and TRBJ2-7, reads EAGVTQFPSHSVIEKGQTVTLRCDPISGHDNLYWYRRVMGKEIKFLLHFVKESKQDESGMPNNRFLAERTGGTYSTLKVQPAELEDSGVYFCASSQSGRPPYEQYFGPGTRLTVT.

V gene TRBV2 combines with J gene TRBJ2-5; tentative D call: TRBD2 (6 bases). Looked up from germline, CDR1 is SNHLY and CDR2 is FYNNEI. Trimming shortened V by 4 bases and J by 0 bases, and 12 bases separated the two germline ends. This CDR3 region has 15 residues. The CDR3 spells CASSVRRTNQETQYF. The CDR3 region has the DNA TGTGCCAGCAGTGTGCGGCGGACTAACCAAGAGACCCAGTACTTC.

The chain joins TRBV5-1 to TRBJ1-1, with TRBD1 matching over 10 bases. Germline V CDR1 and CDR2: SGHRS, YFSETQ. V was pared by 4 bases and J by 0 bases, with 6 bases of the junction left unmatched. This CDR3 region has 16 residues. CDR3 sequence reads: CASSHGTGVLNTEAFF. CDR3 DNA sequence: TGCGCCAGCAGCCACGGGACAGGGGTCCTGAACACTGAAGCTTTCTTT.

This rearrangement joins TRBV28 to TRBJ2-2; D gene unclear. Germline V lookup: CDR1 MDHEN, CDR2 SYDVKM. Trimming took 3 bases from V and 7 from J, leaving 3 bases between them. CDR3 length equals 11 residues. The CDR3 coding sequence is TGTGCCAGCAGTTTCGGCGGGGAGCTGTTTTTT. Protein sequence: CASSFGGELFF.